This T cell receptor beta chain is from a study of cytomegalovirus exposure and HLA in healthy donors. Broader study findings: Most TCR beta V segments were productive about 90% or about 30% of the time in an earlier analysis.

The CDR3 covers 15 residues. Germline V gives CDR1 GTSNPN, CDR2 SVGIG (reference sequence). The trim removed 4 bases at V and 0 bases at J, leaving 2 bases unmatched. The PCR used 60 Vbeta and 13 Jbeta primers. Sequencing was performed with immunoSEQ multiplex PCR; in TCRdb, only in-frame clones are kept and a portion is missing. The repertoire has about 170,000 clones, around three quarters of them found once; the top ten carry 2% to 2.5%. Nominal health characterized the donors when sampled, though unrecorded immune exposures were likely. Of note for this clone: Its antigen is still unknown.

Material for sequencing was PBMCs. V usage is TRBV30 and J usage is TRBJ2-6; 8 bases agree with TRBD2. The receptor comes from a woman aged 25 to 39 in good health and CMV-seropositive. CDR3 coding DNA: TGTGCCTGGACGGGGGGGAGCTCTGGGGCCAACGTCCTGACTTTC. This codes for CAWTGGSSGANVLTF.